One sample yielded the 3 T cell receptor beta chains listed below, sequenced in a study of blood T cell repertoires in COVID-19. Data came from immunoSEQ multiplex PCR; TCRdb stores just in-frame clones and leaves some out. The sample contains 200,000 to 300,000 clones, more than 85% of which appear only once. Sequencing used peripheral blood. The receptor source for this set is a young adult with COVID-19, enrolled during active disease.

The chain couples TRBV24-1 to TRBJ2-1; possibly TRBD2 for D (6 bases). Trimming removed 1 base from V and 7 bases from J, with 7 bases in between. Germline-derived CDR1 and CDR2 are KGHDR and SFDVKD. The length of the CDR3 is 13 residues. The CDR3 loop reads CATSDFRGNEQFF. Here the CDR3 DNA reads TGTGCCACCAGTGATTTTCGGGGGAATGAGCAGTTCTTC.

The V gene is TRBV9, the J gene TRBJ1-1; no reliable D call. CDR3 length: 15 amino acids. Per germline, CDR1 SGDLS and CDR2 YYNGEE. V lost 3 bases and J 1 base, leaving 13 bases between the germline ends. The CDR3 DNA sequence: TGTGCCAGCAGCGCCAAGGATAGGAGGAACACTGAAGCTTTCTTT. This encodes CASSAKDRRNTEAFF.

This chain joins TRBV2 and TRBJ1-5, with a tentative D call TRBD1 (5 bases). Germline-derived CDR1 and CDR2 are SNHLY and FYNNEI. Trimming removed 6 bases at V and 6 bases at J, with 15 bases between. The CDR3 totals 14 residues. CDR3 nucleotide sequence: TGTGCCAGCAGGGACACCCTACCAGGTCAGCCCCAGCATTTT. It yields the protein CASRDTLPGQPQHF.